The 10 T cell receptor beta chains below all came from one sample that was sequenced in a study of cytomegalovirus exposure and HLA in healthy donors. The PCR was carried out with 60 Vbeta primers and 13 Jbeta primers. The table came from immunoSEQ multiplex PCR; TCRdb's copy has only in-frame clones and leaves some out. Found here are around 94,000 clones, around 84% of them singletons; the top ten hold 4.6%. The sequenced sample consisted of PBMCs. These receptor sequences come from a woman aged 40-49 years in good health and CMV-seropositive.

As regards this clone: One end of the junction fails to match germline, which may point to a read error. The J gene is TRBJ2-1, the V gene TRBV7-9, with D possibly matching TRBD2 (6 bases). Germline V gene lookup returns CDR1 SEHNR and CDR2 FQNEAQ (reference sequence). CDR3 size: 16 residues. The CDR3 region has the DNA TGTTCCAGCAGCTTATTGGGCGGAGGGGTTAACAATGAGCAGTTCTTC. This sequence encodes CSSSLLGGGVNNEQFF.

The V call is TRBV18, the J call TRBJ2-1, with 8 positions matching TRBD2. This CDR3 is 15 amino acids long. V trimming: 6 bases; J trimming: 0 bases; junction bases outside the gene matches: 4. CDR1 is KGHSH and CDR2 is LQKENI in the germline V gene. CDR3 sequence reads: CASSQSGSSYNEQFF. The CDR3 DNA is TGTGCCAGCTCCCAAAGCGGGAGCTCCTACAATGAGCAGTTCTTC.

J is TRBJ2-1 and V is TRBV5-4; 7 bases agree with TRBD2. CDR3 length equals 14 residues. CDR1 and CDR2 (germline): SGHNT, YYREEE (reference sequence). The CDR3 sequence: CAGGSGTTHNEQFF. CDR3 nucleotide sequence: TGTGCTGGGGGATCCGGGACTACCCACAATGAGCAGTTCTTC. Based on the CDR3 plus reference TRBV5-4 and TRBJ2-1, the full variable domain is ETGVTQSPTHLIKTRGQQVTLRCSSQSGHNTVSWYQQALGQGPQFIFQYYREEENGRGNFPPRFSGLQFPNYSSELNVNALELDDSALYLCAGGSGTTHNEQFFGPGTRLTVL.

This chain links TRBV29-1 with TRBJ2-1; TRBD2 agrees at 10 bases. Germline V gene data show CDR1 as SQVTM and CDR2 as ANQGSEA. The CDR3 runs 14 residues. The ends lost 5 bases at V and 9 bases at J; junction bases unmatched: 10. CDR3 region: CSVIPSGSLREQFF. CDR3 nucleotides: TGCAGCGTTATTCCTAGCGGGAGTTTGCGTGAGCAGTTCTTC.

The sample holds a few counts of this clone. The sample contains more than one DNA sequence encoding this CDR3. This chain connects TRBV6-5 to TRBJ2-7; D gene uncertain. Germline loops: CDR1 MNHEY, CDR2 SVGAGI. The length of the CDR3 is 14 residues. Trimming removed 0 bases from V and 0 bases from J, with 6 bases in between. CDR3 nucleotides: TGTGCCAGCAGTTACTCCTCGAGCTCCTACGAGCAGTACTTC. Translated: CASSYSSSSYEQYF.

The chain joins TRBV11-2 to TRBJ2-1; D not certain. Germline V gene lookup returns CDR1 SGHAT and CDR2 FQNNGV. This CDR3 has 15 amino acids. V was clipped by 0 bases and J by 4 bases, with 10 bases between them. The CDR3 DNA follows: TGTGCCAGCAGCTTAGATCCATCATCATACAATGAGCAGTTCTTC. This sequence encodes CASSLDPSSYNEQFF.

V usage is TRBV5-6 and J usage is TRBJ2-3; TRBD1 agrees at 7 bases. V was clipped by 0 bases and J by 0 bases; unmatched bases: 13. Germline CDR1 SGHDT, CDR2 YYEEEE. The CDR3 totals 19 residues. The CDR3 nucleotides read TGTGCCAGCAGCTTGGGGGAAGGGGGCAACACCTTTAGCACAGATACGCAGTATTTT. Its protein is CASSLGEGGNTFSTDTQYF.

V is TRBV4-1 and J is TRBJ2-2; D perhaps matches TRBD2 (5 bases). The CDR3 consists of 16 residues. Trimming removed 4 bases from V and 1 base from J, with 13 bases in between. CDR1 and CDR2 (germline): MGHRA, YSYEKL. The DNA of the CDR3 is TGCGCCAGCAGCCGAGACTATCCTTTGAACACCGGGGAGCTGTTTTTT. It yields the protein CASSRDYPLNTGELFF.

The chain combines TRBV18 with TRBJ2-5; D gene uncertain. The CDR3 extends over 12 amino acids. Per germline, CDR1 KGHSH and CDR2 LQKENI. With 3 bases removed from V and 8 bases from J, the gap between germline ends came to 10 bases. The CDR3 nucleotides are TGTGCCAGCTCACCTGAGGCCATAACCCAGTACTTC. Translating gives CASSPEAITQYF. Full variable domain (remainder filled in from reference TRBV18 and TRBJ2-5): NAGVMQNPRHLVRRRGQEARLRCSPMKGHSHVYWYRQLPEEGLKFMVYLQKENIIDESGMPKERFSAEFPKEGPSILRIQQVVRGDSAAYFCASSPEAITQYFGPGTRLLVL.

This clone was detected a few times. The CDR3 nucleotides are TGTGCCAGCAGCGTTCCGGGAAACACTGAAGCTTTCTTT. Translation: CASSVPGNTEAFF. V is TRBV5-4 and J is TRBJ1-1, with D unclear. The CDR3 covers 13 residues. CDR1 SGHNT and CDR2 YYREEE come from the germline V gene (reference sequence). Trimming shortened V by 4 bases and J by 2 bases, and 9 bases separated the two germline ends.